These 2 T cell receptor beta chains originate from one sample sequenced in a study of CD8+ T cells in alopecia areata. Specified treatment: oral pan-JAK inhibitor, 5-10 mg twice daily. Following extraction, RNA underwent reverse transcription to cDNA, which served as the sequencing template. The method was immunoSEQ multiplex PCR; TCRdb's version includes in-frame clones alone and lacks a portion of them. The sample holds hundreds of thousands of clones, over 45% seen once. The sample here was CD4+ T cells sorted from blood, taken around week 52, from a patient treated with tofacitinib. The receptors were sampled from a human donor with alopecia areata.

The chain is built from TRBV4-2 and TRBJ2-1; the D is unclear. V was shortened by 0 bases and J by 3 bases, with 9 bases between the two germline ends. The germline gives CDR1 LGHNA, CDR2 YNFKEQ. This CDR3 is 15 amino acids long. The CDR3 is CASSQDGRFYNEQFF. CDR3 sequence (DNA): TGTGCCAGCAGCCAAGATGGACGGTTCTACAATGAGCAGTTCTTC.

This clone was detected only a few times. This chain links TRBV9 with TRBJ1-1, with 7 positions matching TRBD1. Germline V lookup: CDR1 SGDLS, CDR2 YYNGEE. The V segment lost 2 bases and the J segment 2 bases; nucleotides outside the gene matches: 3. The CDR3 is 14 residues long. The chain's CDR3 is CASSVTGSNTEAFF. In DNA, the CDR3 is TGTGCCAGCAGCGTGACAGGGTCCAACACTGAAGCTTTCTTT.